The 15 T cell receptor beta chains below were found in one sample sequenced in a study of TIL therapy for anti-PD-1-resistant metastatic lung cancer (dated by TCRdb to about 2021). Explained via the paper, the time point label denotes: pre-treatment sample, taken before nivolumab and TIL therapy. Excised metastases, mostly pleural nodules or supraclavicular lymph nodes, were used as baseline tumor samples and were taken from the same resection from which TIL were grown. TCR beta CDR3 regions were amplified from genomic DNA by bias-controlled multiplex PCR with the immunoSEQ v3 hsTCRB kit. What TCRdb holds here is the immuneACCESS table cut down to in-frame rearrangements. Part of the clones is not present; checked against another copy, under half of the missing clones reflect an unresolved V gene, and the others are unexplained. For this sample there are approximately 95,000 clones; less than 70% appear just once. 9.5% to 12% of the sample lies in the top ten.

This specimen consisted of tumor tissue, obtained at baseline. These receptors originate from a person between 30 and 79 years old with non-small cell lung cancer.

The rearrangement links TRBV6-2 or TRBV6-3 to TRBJ2-7; perhaps TRBD1 as D (5 bases). V was pared by 2 bases and J by 5 bases, with 13 bases between. The germline V gene encodes CDR1 MNHEY and CDR2 SVGEGT. The CDR3 spans 14 residues. The CDR3 bases are TGTGCCAGCAGTTACGGACAAACCTGGCACGAGCAGTACTTC. This sequence encodes CASSYGQTWHEQYF.

Regarding this clone: Different DNA sequences within this sample yield the same CDR3. This chain connects TRBV4-3 to TRBJ2-1; 10 nucleotides agree with TRBD2. V dropped 1 base and J dropped 7; count of bases not matched to a gene: 4. The germline gives CDR1 LGHNA, CDR2 YSLEER. This CDR3 is built from 15 residues. CDR3 region: CASSQVAGGGNEQFF. The CDR3 nucleotides are TGCGCCAGCAGCCAAGTAGCGGGGGGAGGTAATGAGCAGTTCTTC.

This chain uses TRBV5-1 with TRBJ1-3; no definite D call. Trimming took off 0 bases at V and 2 bases at J, with 6 bases between the two ends. This CDR3 has 14 residues. CDR1 is SGHRS and CDR2 is YFSETQ in the germline V gene. CDR3 sequence (DNA): TGCGCCAGCAGCTTGGCAGGTGCTGGAAACACCATATATTTT. This encodes CASSLAGAGNTIYF.

This chain links TRBV5-8 with TRBJ2-6, with D possibly matching TRBD1 (6 bases). V gave up 0 bases and J gave up 2 bases, with 12 bases separating them. Germline V gene lookup returns CDR1 SGHTS and CDR2 YDEGEE. The CDR3 has 17 residues. CDR3 sequence reads: CASSLVVRGTGANVLTF. DNA for the CDR3: TGTGCCAGCAGCTTGGTGGTCAGGGGTACTGGGGCCAACGTCCTGACTTTC.

The chain links TRBV2 to TRBJ1-6; D is possibly TRBD1 (5 bases). The V gene lost 6 bases and the J gene lost 7 bases, with 19 bases spanning the gap. This CDR3 has 16 residues. Per the germline V gene, CDR1 is SNHLY and CDR2 is FYNNEI. For the CDR3, the DNA is TGTGCCAGCAGCCTTAATCCGGGACGGGAAAATTCACCCCTCCACTTT. It codes for CASSLNPGRENSPLHF.

This sequence joins TRBV28 and TRBJ2-7; the D gene is possibly TRBD2 (5 bases). V was shortened by 4 bases and J by 6 bases, with 31 bases between the two germline ends. There are 19 residues in the CDR3. Germline V CDR1 and CDR2: MDHEN, SYDVKM. The CDR3 loop reads CASSSGLISDILFSAEQYF. The CDR3 DNA follows: TGTGCCAGCAGTTCGGGATTAATCTCAGACATCCTTTTTTCAGCCGAGCAGTACTTC. Full variable domain (missing parts from reference TRBV28 and TRBJ2-7): DVKVTQSSRYLVKRTGEKVFLECVQDMDHENMFWYRQDPGLGLRLIYFSYDVKMKEKGDIPEGYSVSREKKERFSLILESASTNQTSMYLCASSSGLISDILFSAEQYFGPGTRLTVT.

The CDR3 is CASSVSTGTGNHEQYF. The CDR3 region has the DNA TGTGCCAGCAGTGTGTCAACCGGGACAGGGAACCACGAGCAGTACTTC. The chain combines TRBV6-1 with TRBJ2-7; 9 positions agree with TRBD1. With 4 bases clipped from V and 5 bases from J, the junction kept 12 bases outside the gene matches. In germline, CDR1 is MNHNS, CDR2 SASEGT. The CDR3 runs 16 residues.

This clone appeared many times. V gene TRBV7-9 combines with J gene TRBJ2-2; tentatively, D is TRBD2 (6 bases). The CDR3 sequence is 15 residues long. V was cut by 2 bases and J by 3 bases, with 10 bases left in between. Germline values: CDR1 SEHNR, CDR2 FQNEAQ (reference sequence). In DNA form, the CDR3 reads TGTGCCAGCAGCTTAATTGGACTACACACCGGGGAGCTGTTTTTT. Translation: CASSLIGLHTGELFF.

This clone has more than one count but fewer than ten. The chain uses TRBV5-4 and TRBJ1-2; D not resolved. The V and J ends lost 0 bases and 5 bases respectively, with 11 bases between them. This CDR3 spans 14 amino acids. In germline, CDR1 is SGHNT, CDR2 YYREEE (reference sequence). The CDR3 loop reads CASSLVQTEYGYTF. The CDR3 nucleotides are TGTGCCAGCAGCTTGGTTCAAACGGAGTATGGCTACACCTTC.

The rearrangement uses TRBV12-3 or TRBV12-4 and TRBJ2-7, with unresolved D. V was trimmed by 5 bases and J by 4 bases, leaving 9 bases between them. The CDR3 runs to 12 residues. CDR3 sequence (DNA): TGTGCCAGCAGTGTCACTATTTACGAGCAGTACTTC. Translated, it gives CASSVTIYEQYF.

The J gene is TRBJ2-5, the V gene TRBV6-5, with 9 bases matching TRBD2. The germline V gene encodes CDR1 MNHEY and CDR2 SVGAGI. V was clipped by 5 bases and J by 3 bases; unmatched bases: 7. The CDR3 totals 15 residues. Here the CDR3 reads CASSSSSGGEETQYF. The CDR3, as DNA: TGTGCCAGCAGTAGTAGTAGCGGGGGAGAAGAGACCCAGTACTTC.

Details on this clone: Other DNA variants within this sample encode the same CDR3. V and J are TRBV6-6 and TRBJ2-7, with 7 positions matching TRBD1. Germline loops: CDR1 MNHNY, CDR2 SVGAGI (reference sequence). The CDR3 covers 12 residues. Trimming at V came to 6 bases and at J to 2 bases, leaving 1 base not matched to a gene. This CDR3 reads CASSGTAYEQYF. The CDR3 region has the DNA TGTGCCAGCAGCGGGACAGCCTACGAGCAGTACTTC.

The CDR3 region is CASSYAPDRRTQPQHF. DNA for the CDR3: TGTGCCAGCAGTTACGCGCCGGACAGACGGACTCAGCCCCAGCATTTT. The chain links TRBV6-2 or TRBV6-3 to TRBJ1-5, with a tentative D call TRBD1 (6 bases). This CDR3 region has 16 residues. V shed 2 bases and J shed 6 bases, with 17 bases lying between them. The germline CDR1 and CDR2 sequences are MNHEY and SVGEGT.

The V and J genes are TRBV11-3 and TRBJ2-5; TRBD1 aligns across 9 bases. Germline CDR1 and CDR2: SGHNT and YENEEA. CDR3 length: 17 amino acids. V lost 3 bases, J lost 2 bases, and 10 bases stayed unmatched. For the CDR3, the DNA is TGTGCCAGCAGCTTGGGTGTCGGGACAGGGAAACAAGAGACCCAGTACTTC. It specifies CASSLGVGTGKQETQYF. Based on the CDR3 plus reference TRBV11-3 and TRBJ2-5, the full variable domain is EAGVVQSPRYKIIEKKQPVAFWCNPISGHNTLYWYLQNLGQGPELLIRYENEEAVDDSQLPKDRFSAERLKGVDSTLKIQPAELGDSAVYLCASSLGVGTGKQETQYFGPGTRLLVL.

The genes are TRBV2 and TRBJ1-2; TRBD1 matches 8 bases. This CDR3 contains 14 residues. Germline trimming cut 7 bases from V and 5 bases from J; bases unmatched to any gene: 9. Germline CDR1 SNHLY, CDR2 FYNNEI. The chain's CDR3 is CASTQQGALYGYTF. CDR3 coding DNA: TGTGCCAGCACCCAGCAGGGGGCCTTGTATGGCTACACCTTC.